The TCR beta chain under discussion was sequenced for a study of CD8 T cells in ankylosing spondylitis. The authors made TCR beta libraries by quantitative 5'-RACE with molecular barcodes. Via MiXCR, TCRdb re-called the 5' RACE reads, giving one row per CDR3 protein. This table holds about 540,000 distinct CDR3 sequences, roughly 13% found once. Study-level results: Reportedly, disease-linked clones are significantly enriched in ankylosing spondylitis patients' matched synovial fluid. Blood of patients with ankylosing spondylitis appeared to be characterized by a TCR beta motif of seven or eight highly homologous variants. There were earlier reports of some motif variants in reactive arthritis synovial fluid and blood.

CDR3 length: 14 amino acids. Germline assignment: CDR1 DFQATT and CDR2 SNEGSKA (reference sequence). V lost 0 bases and J 4 bases, leaving 10 bases between the germline ends. Note on this clonotype: Its specificity is unknown.

The chain combines TRBV20-1 with TRBJ2-1, with unresolved D. This clonotype originated in a male donor with ankylosing spondylitis. The sample comprised blood, either unsorted or a sorted T cell fraction (not recorded which). CDR3 DNA: TGCAGTGCTAGAGATGTCATGGGATACAATGAGCAGTTCTTC. Amino acids: CSARDVMGYNEQFF.